This TCR beta chain is from a study of cytotoxic CD8 clonotypes in ibrutinib-treated CLL. The assay was immunoSEQ multiplex PCR, and TCRdb's table has in-frame clones only and misses some. This table has tens of thousands of clones, around 81% appearing once. This sequence originates from a human donor with chronic lymphocytic leukemia. The sample consisted of PBMCs, taken at disease progression, from a patient treated with ibrutinib.

The CDR3 reads CASSIIDSGSPLHF. The DNA for the CDR3 is TGTGCCAGTAGTATCATCGACTCCGGTTCACCCCTCCACTTT. The chain uses TRBV19 and TRBJ1-6; no firm D call. Germline CDR1 and CDR2: LNHDA and SQIVND (reference sequence). The germline V and J ends were trimmed by 3 bases and 9 bases, with 12 bases remaining between them. The CDR3 length is 14 residues.